The 8 T cell receptor beta chains given below trace back to one sample, sequenced in a study of regulatory T cells in long-lasting Graves disease. Time point here: newly diagnosed GD, antithyroid drugs for less than 3 months. TCR sequences were obtained from RNA taken from PBMCs. CDR3-region Arm-PCR and iRepertoire HTBI primers produced the TCR beta libraries. TCRdb re-analysed the multiplex PCR reads in MiXCR, keeping a single row per CDR3 protein. This table holds some 500,000 distinct CDR3 sequences, about 16% found once. These data were also filed under a second study, of T cells in Graves' hyperthyroidism and ophthalmopathy.

The input for sequencing was peripheral blood mononuclear cells (PBMCs), taken at new diagnosis, from a patient treated with antithyroid drugs. The receptors originated from a woman aged 35 to 60 with Graves disease.

In its sample, this clonotype was seen many times. This rearrangement joins TRBV28 to TRBJ1-1; 7 bases are shared with TRBD1. Germline lookup yields CDR1 MDHEN and CDR2 SYDVKM. The CDR3 contains 13 residues. V shed 4 bases and J 6 bases; nucleotides not matched to a gene: 5. The CDR3 is CASSSHTGAEAFF. DNA for the CDR3: TGTGCCAGCAGTTCCCACACAGGGGCTGAAGCTTTCTTT.

This clonotype was found a few times. The CDR3 DNA sequence: TGCGCCAGCAGCCAAGATCTTAGAGGGACAGTTAACTACGAGCAGTACTTC. This encodes CASSQDLRGTVNYEQYF. The chain recombines TRBV4-1 with TRBJ2-7, with TRBD1 identical over 7 bases. Trimming took 0 bases from V and 3 from J; bases not matched to a gene: 11. This CDR3 contains 17 residues. Germline V lookup: CDR1 MGHRA, CDR2 YSYEKL.

This chain connects TRBV15 to TRBJ2-4; D remains ambiguous. Germline CDR1 reads LNHNV; CDR2 reads YYDKDF (reference sequence). Deletions cut 1 base from V and 8 bases from J, with 12 bases between. This CDR3 has 14 residues. The chain's CDR3 is CATSRAFRIDIQYF. CDR3 coding DNA: TGTGCCACCAGCAGAGCGTTCAGGATCGACATTCAGTACTTC.

This clonotype has just a few counts. The chain carries TRBV19 and TRBJ1-5; weak D call: TRBD1 (5 bases). The CDR3 length is 16 residues. The germline V and J ends were trimmed by 7 bases and 1 base, with 17 bases remaining between them. The germline CDR1 and CDR2 sequences are LNHDA and SQIVND (reference sequence). The CDR3 reads CASTPQDAGSNQPQHF. CDR3 in DNA: TGTGCCAGTACCCCCCAGGACGCAGGGAGCAATCAGCCCCAGCATTTT.

This clonotype was counted many times. The chain has TRBV28 and TRBJ2-3; D possibly corresponds to TRBD2 (5 bases). Germline V CDR1 and CDR2: MDHEN, SYDVKM. The V end was cut by 3 bases, the J end by 6 bases, with 19 bases between. CDR3 size: 16 residues. The CDR3 DNA follows: TGTGCCAGCAGTTTGACCTTTGGACTCACGCGGGATACGCAGTATTTT. Its protein is CASSLTFGLTRDTQYF.

This chain joins TRBV20-1 and TRBJ2-7; TRBD1 aligns across 11 bases. After removal of 6 bases from V and 4 bases from J, the junction contained 11 bases not matched to a gene. The CDR3 totals 15 residues. The germline CDR1 and CDR2 sequences are DFQATT and SNEGSKA (reference sequence). CDR3 nucleotides: TGCAGTGCCAGGGCCGGGACAGGGGGATTTTACGAGCAGTACTTC. Amino acid sequence: CSARAGTGGFYEQYF.

The chain employs TRBV11-1 and TRBJ1-1, with 8 bases that match TRBD1. V lost 5 bases, J lost 3 bases, and 11 bases stayed unmatched. The germline V gene has CDR1 SGHAT and CDR2 FQDESV (reference sequence). The CDR3 consists of 16 residues. The chain's CDR3 is CASSHRGAGGHTEAFF. The CDR3 DNA reads TGTGCCAGCAGCCACCGGGGGGCAGGGGGCCACACTGAAGCTTTCTTT.

The genes are TRBV6-5 and TRBJ2-5; 8 bases are a match to TRBD1. V lost 2 bases to trimming and J lost 3 bases; unmatched junction nucleotides: 8. The germline V gene encodes CDR1 MNHEY and CDR2 SVGAGI. This CDR3 has 16 residues. CDR3 amino acids: CASSYRRTGLKETQYF. The CDR3 DNA reads TGTGCCAGCAGTTACCGACGGACAGGGCTTAAAGAGACCCAGTACTTC.